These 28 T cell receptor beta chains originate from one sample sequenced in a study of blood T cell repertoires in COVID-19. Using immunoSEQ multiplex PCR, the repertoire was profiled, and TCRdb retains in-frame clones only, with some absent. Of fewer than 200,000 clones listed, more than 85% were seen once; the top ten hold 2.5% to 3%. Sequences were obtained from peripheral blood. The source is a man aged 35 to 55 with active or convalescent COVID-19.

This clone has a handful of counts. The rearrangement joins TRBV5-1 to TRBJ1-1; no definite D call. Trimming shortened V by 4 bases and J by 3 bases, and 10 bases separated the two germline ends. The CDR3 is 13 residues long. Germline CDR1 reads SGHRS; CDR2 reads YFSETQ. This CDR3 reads CASSPAQDTEAFF. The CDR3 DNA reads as TGCGCCAGCAGCCCAGCCCAGGACACTGAAGCTTTCTTT.

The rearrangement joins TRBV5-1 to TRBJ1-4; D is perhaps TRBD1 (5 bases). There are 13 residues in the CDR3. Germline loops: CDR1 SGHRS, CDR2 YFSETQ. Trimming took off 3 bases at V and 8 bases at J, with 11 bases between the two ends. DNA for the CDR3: TGCGCCAGCAGCTCGGAGGGGTTCGAAAAACTGTTTTTT. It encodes CASSSEGFEKLFF.

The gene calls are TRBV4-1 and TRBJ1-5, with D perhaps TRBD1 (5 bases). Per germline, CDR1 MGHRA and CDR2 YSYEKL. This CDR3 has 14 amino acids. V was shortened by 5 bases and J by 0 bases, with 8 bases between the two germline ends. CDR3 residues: CASSRQNSNQPQHF. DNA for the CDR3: TGCGCCAGCAGCAGACAGAATAGCAATCAGCCCCAGCATTTT.

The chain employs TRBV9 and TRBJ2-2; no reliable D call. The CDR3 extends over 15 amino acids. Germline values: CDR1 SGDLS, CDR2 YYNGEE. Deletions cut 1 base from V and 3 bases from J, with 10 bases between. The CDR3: CASSVRLLHTGELFF. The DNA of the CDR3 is TGTGCCAGCAGCGTAAGATTACTACACACCGGGGAGCTGTTTTTT.

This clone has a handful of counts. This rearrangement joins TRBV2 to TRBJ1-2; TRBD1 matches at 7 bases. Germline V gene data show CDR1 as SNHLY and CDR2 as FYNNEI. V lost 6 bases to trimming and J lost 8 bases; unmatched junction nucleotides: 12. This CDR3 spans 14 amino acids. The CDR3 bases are TGTGCCAGCAGAGAACCGCAGAGAGGGGGCGGCTACACCTTC. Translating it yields CASREPQRGGGYTF.

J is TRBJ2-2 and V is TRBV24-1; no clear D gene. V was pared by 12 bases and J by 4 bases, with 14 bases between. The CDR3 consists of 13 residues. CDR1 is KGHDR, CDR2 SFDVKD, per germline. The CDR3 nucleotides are TGTGCCTCCGCCGGGTCCACCACCGGGGAGCTGTTTTTT. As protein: CASAGSTTGELFF.

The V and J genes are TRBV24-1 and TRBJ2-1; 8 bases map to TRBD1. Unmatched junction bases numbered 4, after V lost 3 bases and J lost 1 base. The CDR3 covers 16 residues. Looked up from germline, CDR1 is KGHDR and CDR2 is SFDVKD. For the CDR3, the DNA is TGTGCCACCAGTGATCCCAGACAGGGGTCCTACAATGAGCAGTTCTTC. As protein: CATSDPRQGSYNEQFF.

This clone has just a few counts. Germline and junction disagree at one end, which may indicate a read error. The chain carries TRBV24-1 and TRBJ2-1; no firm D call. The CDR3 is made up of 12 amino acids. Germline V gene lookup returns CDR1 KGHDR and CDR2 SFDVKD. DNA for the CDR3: TGTGCCACCAGTGATAGTTCTCTTGGGCGACTCTTC. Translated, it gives CATSDSSLGRLF.

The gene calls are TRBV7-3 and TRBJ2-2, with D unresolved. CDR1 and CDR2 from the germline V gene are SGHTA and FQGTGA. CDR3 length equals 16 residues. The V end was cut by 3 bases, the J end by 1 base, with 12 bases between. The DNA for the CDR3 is TGTGCCAGCAGCTTCCGAGCTTCTCTGAACACCGGGGAGCTGTTTTTT. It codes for CASSFRASLNTGELFF.

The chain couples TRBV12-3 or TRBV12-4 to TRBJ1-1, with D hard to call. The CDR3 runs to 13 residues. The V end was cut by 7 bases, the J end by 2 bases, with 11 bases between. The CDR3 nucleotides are TGTGCCAGCAAAAGGGAGAGAAACACTGAAGCTTTCTTT. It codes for CASKRERNTEAFF.

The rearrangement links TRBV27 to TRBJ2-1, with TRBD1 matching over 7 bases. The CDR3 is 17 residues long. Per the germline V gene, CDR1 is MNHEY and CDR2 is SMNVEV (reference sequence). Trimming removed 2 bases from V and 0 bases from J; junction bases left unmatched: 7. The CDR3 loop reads CASSLKGASYSYNEQFF. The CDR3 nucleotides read TGTGCCAGCAGTTTAAAGGGGGCTAGTTACTCCTACAATGAGCAGTTCTTC.

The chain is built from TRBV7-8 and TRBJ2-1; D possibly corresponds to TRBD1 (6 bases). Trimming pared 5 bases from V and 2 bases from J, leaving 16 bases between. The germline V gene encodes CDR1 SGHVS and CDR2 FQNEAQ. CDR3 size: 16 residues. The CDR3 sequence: CASSVGQLGAYNEQFF. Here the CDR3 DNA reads TGTGCCAGCAGCGTGGGACAATTAGGCGCCTACAATGAGCAGTTCTTC.

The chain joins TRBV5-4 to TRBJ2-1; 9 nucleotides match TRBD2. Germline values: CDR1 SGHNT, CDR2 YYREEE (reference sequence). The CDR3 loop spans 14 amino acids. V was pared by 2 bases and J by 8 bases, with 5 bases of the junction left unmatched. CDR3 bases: TGTGCCAGCAGCTTAGTAGTAGCGGGGGATGAGCAGTTCTTC. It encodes CASSLVVAGDEQFF.

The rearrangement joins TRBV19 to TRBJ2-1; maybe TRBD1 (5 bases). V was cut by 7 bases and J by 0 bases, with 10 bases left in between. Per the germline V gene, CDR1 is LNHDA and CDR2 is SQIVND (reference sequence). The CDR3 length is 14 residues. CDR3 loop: CASTPTVSYNEQFF. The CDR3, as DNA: TGTGCCAGTACCCCGACAGTCTCCTACAATGAGCAGTTCTTC.

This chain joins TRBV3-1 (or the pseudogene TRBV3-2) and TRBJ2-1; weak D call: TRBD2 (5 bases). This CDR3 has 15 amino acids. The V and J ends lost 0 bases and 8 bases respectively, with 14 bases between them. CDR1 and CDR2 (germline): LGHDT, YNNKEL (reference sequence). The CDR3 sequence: CASSQDGLAGDEQFF. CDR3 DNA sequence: TGTGCCAGCAGCCAAGACGGGCTAGCTGGGGATGAGCAGTTCTTC.

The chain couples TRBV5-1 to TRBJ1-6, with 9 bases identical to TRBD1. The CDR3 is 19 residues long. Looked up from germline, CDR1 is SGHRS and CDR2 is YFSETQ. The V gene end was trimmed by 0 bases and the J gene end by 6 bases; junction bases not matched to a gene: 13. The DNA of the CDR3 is TGCGCCAGCAGCTTGGTCGGGACAGGGCCTCAGGGGGCTAATTCACCCCTCCACTTT. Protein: CASSLVGTGPQGANSPLHF. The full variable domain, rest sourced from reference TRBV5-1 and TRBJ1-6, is KAGVTQTPRYLIKTRGQQVTLSCSPISGHRSVSWYQQTPGQGLQFLFEYFSETQRNKGNFPGRFSGRQFSNSRSEMNVSTLELGDSALYLCASSLVGTGPQGANSPLHFGNGTRLTVT.

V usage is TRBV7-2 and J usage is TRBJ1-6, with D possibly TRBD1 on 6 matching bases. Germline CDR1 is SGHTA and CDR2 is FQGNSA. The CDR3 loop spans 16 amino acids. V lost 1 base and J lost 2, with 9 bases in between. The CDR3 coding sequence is TGTGCCAGCAGCTTAGGGGGGACAACCTATAATTCACCCCTCCACTTT. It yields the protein CASSLGGTTYNSPLHF.

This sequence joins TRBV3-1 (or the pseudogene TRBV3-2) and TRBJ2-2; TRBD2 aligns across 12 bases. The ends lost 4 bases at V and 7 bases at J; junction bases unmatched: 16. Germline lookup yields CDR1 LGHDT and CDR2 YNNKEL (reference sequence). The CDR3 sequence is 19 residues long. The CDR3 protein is CASSLRWASGGAEDGELFF. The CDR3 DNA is TGTGCCAGCAGCCTCCGGTGGGCTAGCGGGGGGGCTGAGGACGGGGAGCTGTTTTTT.

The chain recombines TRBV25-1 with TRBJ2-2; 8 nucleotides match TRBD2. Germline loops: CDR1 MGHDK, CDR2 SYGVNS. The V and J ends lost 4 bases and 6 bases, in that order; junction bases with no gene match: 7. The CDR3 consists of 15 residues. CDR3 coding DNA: TGTGCCAGCAGTGGGGGACTAGTCGGGCCCGGGGAGCTGTTTTTT. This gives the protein CASSGGLVGPGELFF. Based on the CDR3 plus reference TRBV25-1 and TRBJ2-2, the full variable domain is EADIYQTPRYLVIGTGKKITLECSQTMGHDKMYWYQQDPGMELHLIHYSYGVNSTEKGDLSSESTVSRIRTEHFPLTLESARPSHTSQYLCASSGGLVGPGELFFGEGSRLTVL.

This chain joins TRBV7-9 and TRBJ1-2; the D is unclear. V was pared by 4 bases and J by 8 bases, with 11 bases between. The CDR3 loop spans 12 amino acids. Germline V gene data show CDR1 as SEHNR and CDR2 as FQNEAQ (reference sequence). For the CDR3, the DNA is TGTGCCAGCAGCTACGATCATAGCGGCTACACCTTC. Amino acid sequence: CASSYDHSGYTF.

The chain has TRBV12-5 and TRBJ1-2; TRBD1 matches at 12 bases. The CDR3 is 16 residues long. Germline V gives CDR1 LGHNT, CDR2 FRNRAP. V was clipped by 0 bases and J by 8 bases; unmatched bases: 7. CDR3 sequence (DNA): TGTGCTAGTGGTTTGGTACTCGGGACAGGGGGCTTCGGCTACACCTTC. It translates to CASGLVLGTGGFGYTF. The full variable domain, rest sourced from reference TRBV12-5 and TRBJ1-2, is DARVTQTPRHKVTEMGQEVTMRCQPILGHNTVFWYRQTMMQGLELLAYFRNRAPLDDSGMPKDRFSAEMPDATLATLKIQPSEPRDSAVYFCASGLVLGTGGFGYTFGSGTRLTVV.

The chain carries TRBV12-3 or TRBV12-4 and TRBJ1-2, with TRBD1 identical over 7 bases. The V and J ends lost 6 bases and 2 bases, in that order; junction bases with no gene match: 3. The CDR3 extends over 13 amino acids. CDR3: CASREQGNYGYTF. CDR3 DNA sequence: TGTGCCAGCAGAGAACAGGGGAACTATGGCTACACCTTC.

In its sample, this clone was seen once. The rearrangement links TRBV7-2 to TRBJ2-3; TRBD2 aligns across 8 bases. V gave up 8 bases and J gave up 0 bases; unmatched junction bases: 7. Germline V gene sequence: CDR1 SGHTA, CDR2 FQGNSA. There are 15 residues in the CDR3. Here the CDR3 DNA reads TGTGCCAGCGGTGGCGGGGGGAAGAGCACAGATACGCAGTATTTT. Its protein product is CASGGGGKSTDTQYF.

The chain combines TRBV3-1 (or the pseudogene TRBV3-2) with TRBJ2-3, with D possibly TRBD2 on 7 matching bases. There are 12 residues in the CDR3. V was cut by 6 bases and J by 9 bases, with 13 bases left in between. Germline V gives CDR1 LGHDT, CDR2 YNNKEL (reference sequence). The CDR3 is CASRGGPLTQYF. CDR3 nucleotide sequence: TGTGCCAGCAGGGGGGGGCCTTTGACGCAGTATTTT.

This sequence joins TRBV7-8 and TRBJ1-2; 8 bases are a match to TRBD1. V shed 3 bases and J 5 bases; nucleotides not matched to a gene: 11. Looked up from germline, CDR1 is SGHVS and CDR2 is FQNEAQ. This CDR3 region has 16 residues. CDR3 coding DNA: TGTGCCAGCAGCTTGACCCCTTGGACAGGGAAGTATGGCTACACCTTC. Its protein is CASSLTPWTGKYGYTF. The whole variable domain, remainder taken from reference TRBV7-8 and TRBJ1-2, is GAGVSQSPRYKVAKRGQDVALRCDPISGHVSLFWYQQALGQGPEFLTYFQNEAQLDKSGLPSDRFFAERPEGSVSTLKIQRTQQEDSAVYLCASSLTPWTGKYGYTFGSGTRLTVV.

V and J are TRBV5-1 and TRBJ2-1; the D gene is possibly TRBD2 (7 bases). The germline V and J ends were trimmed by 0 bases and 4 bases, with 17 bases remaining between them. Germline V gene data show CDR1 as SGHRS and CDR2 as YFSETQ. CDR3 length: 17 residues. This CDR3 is CASSLGPEGGLYNEQFF. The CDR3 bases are TGCGCCAGCAGCTTGGGTCCTGAGGGGGGGCTATACAATGAGCAGTTCTTC. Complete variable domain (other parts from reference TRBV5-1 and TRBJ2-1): KAGVTQTPRYLIKTRGQQVTLSCSPISGHRSVSWYQQTPGQGLQFLFEYFSETQRNKGNFPGRFSGRQFSNSRSEMNVSTLELGDSALYLCASSLGPEGGLYNEQFFGPGTRLTVL.

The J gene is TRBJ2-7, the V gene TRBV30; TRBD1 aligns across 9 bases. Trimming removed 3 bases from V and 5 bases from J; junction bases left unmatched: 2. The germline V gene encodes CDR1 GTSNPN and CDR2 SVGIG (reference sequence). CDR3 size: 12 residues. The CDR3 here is CAWSGTGNEQYF. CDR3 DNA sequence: TGTGCCTGGAGCGGGACAGGGAACGAGCAGTACTTC. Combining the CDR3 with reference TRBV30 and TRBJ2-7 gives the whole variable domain SQTIHQWPATLVQPVGSPLSLECTVEGTSNPNLYWYRQAAGRGLQLLFYSVGIGQISSEVPQNLSASRPQDRQFILSSKKLLLSDSGFYLCAWSGTGNEQYFGPGTRLTVT.

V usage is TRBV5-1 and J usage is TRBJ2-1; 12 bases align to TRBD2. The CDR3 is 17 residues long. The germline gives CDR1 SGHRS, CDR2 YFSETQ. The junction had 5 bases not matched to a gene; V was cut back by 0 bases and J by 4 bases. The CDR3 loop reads CASSLALGLAGYNEQFF. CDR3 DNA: TGCGCCAGCAGCTTGGCCCTTGGACTAGCGGGGTACAATGAGCAGTTCTTC.